This passage covers 14 T cell receptor beta chains from one sample sequenced in a study of post-analysis software for immune sequencing data. General study results and limits: Compared with controls, patients had more of roughly 5 TRBV segments, including TRBV5-6, TRBV5-1 and TRBV20-1.

The authors incorporated unique molecular identifiers into the TCR beta cDNA libraries. TCRdb called the PCR reads again in MiXCR, with one record for every CDR3 protein. The sample has roughly 730,000 distinct CDR3 sequences, 30% seen once. No cognate antigen is known for these TCRs. Sample: blood. The source of these receptors is a girl aged 10 to 17 with multiple sclerosis.

This clonotype was counted at least ten times. The chain employs TRBV20-1 and TRBJ2-1; unclear D gene. Germline-derived CDR1 and CDR2 are DFQATT and SNEGSKA (reference sequence). This CDR3 comprises 16 residues. With 0 bases removed from V and 7 bases from J, the gap between germline ends came to 19 bases. In nucleotides, the CDR3 is TGCAGTGCTAGAGATCACACGGGCCAACCTGGGAATGAGCAGTTCTTC. This codes for CSARDHTGQPGNEQFF.

In this sample, this clonotype turned up a few times. The chain carries TRBV5-1 and TRBJ2-1, with 7 nucleotides matching TRBD2. The CDR3 runs to 16 residues. Losses at the gene ends were 4 bases for V and 10 bases for J; bases not matched to a gene: 17. Germline-derived CDR1 and CDR2 are SGHRS and YFSETQ. DNA of the CDR3: TGCGCCAGCAGCCTACCGGGCTGGACTAGTGATCCGGAGCAGTTCTTC. Its protein product is CASSLPGWTSDPEQFF.

V gene TRBV3-1 combines with J gene TRBJ2-7; perhaps D is TRBD1 or TRBD2 (5 bases each). With 1 base removed from V and 3 bases from J, the gap between germline ends came to 13 bases. The CDR3 contains 15 residues. CDR1 is LGHDT and CDR2 is YNNKEL in the germline V gene (reference sequence). CDR3: CASSQGRESSYEQYF. In nucleotides, the CDR3 is TGTGCCAGCAGCCAAGGCAGGGAGAGTAGCTACGAGCAGTACTTC.

The chain recombines TRBV5-1 with TRBJ2-1, with D perhaps matching TRBD2 (5 bases). In germline, CDR1 is SGHRS, CDR2 YFSETQ. The CDR3 has 15 residues. Trimming left V 4 bases short and J 6 bases short, with 17 bases between. The CDR3 coding sequence is TGCGCCAGCAGCCTCGCCCGAGGAGGTGGCAATGAGCAGTTCTTC. Translated: CASSLARGGGNEQFF.

V usage is TRBV20-1 and J usage is TRBJ2-1; D remains ambiguous. The germline V gene encodes CDR1 DFQATT and CDR2 SNEGSKA (reference sequence). The length of the CDR3 is 13 residues. Trimming took 1 base from V and 8 from J, leaving 12 bases between them. CDR3 nucleotide sequence: TGCAGTGCTAGAGGGCCAGCATCCTATGAGCAGTTCTTC. Its protein is CSARGPASYEQFF.

The chain employs TRBV7-9 and TRBJ2-5, with D possibly being TRBD1 or TRBD2 (5 bases each). Germline CDR1 reads SEHNR; CDR2 reads FQNEAQ (reference sequence). V lost 2 bases and J lost 4, with 20 bases in between. The CDR3 length is 17 residues. This CDR3 is CASSLFVGPLGGETQYF. CDR3 sequence (DNA): TGTGCCAGCAGCTTATTTGTAGGTCCGCTTGGGGGAGAGACCCAGTACTTC.

V usage is TRBV20-1 and J usage is TRBJ2-7, with a weak D call TRBD1 (5 bases). Germline CDR1 reads DFQATT; CDR2 reads SNEGSKA (reference sequence). This CDR3 region has 12 residues. V gave up 5 bases and J gave up 1 base, with 9 bases separating them. Here the CDR3 DNA reads TGCAGTGCTGAAGGGGTTTCCTACGAGCAGTACTTC. As protein: CSAEGVSYEQYF.

This clonotype came up a few times. This chain uses TRBV9 with TRBJ2-5; no clear D. The J call may be incorrect, as the DNA end agrees better with TRBJ2-7. Germline lookup yields CDR1 SGDLS and CDR2 YYNGEE. CDR3 length: 13 amino acids. The CDR3: CASSGPTIHEQYF. The DNA for the CDR3 is TGTGCCAGCAGCGGCCCGACAATCCACGAGCAGTACTTC.

The V and J genes are TRBV27 and TRBJ2-2, with 10 bases identical to TRBD2. Germline V gene sequence: CDR1 MNHEY, CDR2 SMNVEV (reference sequence). Germline trimming cut 7 bases from V and 5 bases from J; bases unmatched to any gene: 10. The CDR3 runs 16 residues. CDR3 DNA: TGTGCCAGCACCCCGCAACTAGCGGGAAATACCGGGGAGCTGTTTTTT. It codes for CASTPQLAGNTGELFF.

V and J are TRBV7-7 and TRBJ2-2; a possible D gene is TRBD1 (6 bases). Trimming cost V 5 bases and J 0 bases, with 10 bases left between them. Germline V CDR1 and CDR2: SSHAT, FNYEAQ (reference sequence). The CDR3 has 15 residues. The CDR3 bases are TGTGCCAGCAGCCGGGGACACTCGAACACCGGGGAGCTGTTTTTT. This sequence encodes CASSRGHSNTGELFF. The variable domain in full, with the rest retrieved from reference TRBV7-7 and TRBJ2-2, is GAGVSQSPRYKVTKRGQDVTLRCDPISSHATLYWYQQALGQGPEFLTYFNYEAQPDKSGLPSDRFSAERPEGSISTLTIQRTEQRDSAMYRCASSRGHSNTGELFFGEGSRLTVL.

As to this clonotype: Sequence at one end of the junction differs from germline and may be a read error. The V call is TRBV20-1, the J call TRBJ1-4; D remains ambiguous. The CDR3 runs 13 residues. Germline values: CDR1 DFQATT, CDR2 SNEGSKA (reference sequence). The DNA of the CDR3 is TGCAGTGCCCCGTTCGCAACTAATGAAAAACGGTTTTTT. Translating gives CSAPFATNEKRFF.

The chain employs TRBV7-8 and TRBJ1-4; TRBD1 might be the D (5 bases). Germline V lookup: CDR1 SGHVS, CDR2 FQNEAQ. This CDR3 contains 14 residues. V was shortened by 5 bases and J by 7 bases, with 14 bases between the two germline ends. The CDR3 nucleotides are TGTGCCAGCAGCGCCCAGGGAAGAAGTGAAAAACTGTTTTTT. Translated: CASSAQGRSEKLFF. Full variable domain (remainder filled in from reference TRBV7-8 and TRBJ1-4): GAGVSQSPRYKVAKRGQDVALRCDPISGHVSLFWYQQALGQGPEFLTYFQNEAQLDKSGLPSDRFFAERPEGSVSTLKIQRTQQEDSAVYLCASSAQGRSEKLFFGSGTQLSVL.

The CDR3 reads CASSLSWSGGLAGGSSYNEQFF. CDR3 in DNA: TGTGCCAGCAGCTTATCCTGGTCCGGGGGACTAGCGGGGGGTAGCTCCTACAATGAGCAGTTCTTC. This rearrangement joins TRBV11-2 to TRBJ2-1, with 15 bases that match TRBD2. The V gene end was trimmed by 2 bases and the J gene end by 0 bases; junction bases not matched to a gene: 14. The germline CDR1 and CDR2 sequences are SGHAT and FQNNGV. The CDR3 extends over 22 amino acids. The whole variable domain, remainder taken from reference TRBV11-2 and TRBJ2-1, is EAGVAQSPRYKIIEKRQSVAFWCNPISGHATLYWYQQILGQGPKLLIQFQNNGVVDDSQLPKDRFSAERLKGVDSTLKIQPAKLEDSAVYLCASSLSWSGGLAGGSSYNEQFFGPGTRLTVL.

J is TRBJ2-4 and V is TRBV20-1, with TRBD1 matching over 12 bases. Near its end, the DNA agrees better with TRBJ2-5, so the J call may be wrong. Germline values: CDR1 DFQATT, CDR2 SNEGSKA (reference sequence). The CDR3 length is 16 residues. The CDR3 DNA reads as TGCAGTGCTAGAGAAACCGGGACAGGGGGCTTTGGGACCCAGTACTTC. Protein sequence: CSARETGTGGFGTQYF.